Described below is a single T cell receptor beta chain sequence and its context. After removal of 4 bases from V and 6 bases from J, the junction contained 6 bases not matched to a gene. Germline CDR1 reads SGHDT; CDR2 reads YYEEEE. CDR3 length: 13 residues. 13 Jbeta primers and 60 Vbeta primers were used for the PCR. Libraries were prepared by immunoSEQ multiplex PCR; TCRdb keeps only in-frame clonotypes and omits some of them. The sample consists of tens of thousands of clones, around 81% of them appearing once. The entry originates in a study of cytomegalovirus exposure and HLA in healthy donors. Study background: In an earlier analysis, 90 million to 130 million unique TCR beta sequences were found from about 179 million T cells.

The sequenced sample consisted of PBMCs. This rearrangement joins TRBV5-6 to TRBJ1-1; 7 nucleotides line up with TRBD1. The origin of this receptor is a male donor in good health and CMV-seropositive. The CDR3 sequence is CASSPDRDPEAFF. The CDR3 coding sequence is TGTGCCAGCAGCCCTGACAGGGACCCTGAAGCTTTCTTT.